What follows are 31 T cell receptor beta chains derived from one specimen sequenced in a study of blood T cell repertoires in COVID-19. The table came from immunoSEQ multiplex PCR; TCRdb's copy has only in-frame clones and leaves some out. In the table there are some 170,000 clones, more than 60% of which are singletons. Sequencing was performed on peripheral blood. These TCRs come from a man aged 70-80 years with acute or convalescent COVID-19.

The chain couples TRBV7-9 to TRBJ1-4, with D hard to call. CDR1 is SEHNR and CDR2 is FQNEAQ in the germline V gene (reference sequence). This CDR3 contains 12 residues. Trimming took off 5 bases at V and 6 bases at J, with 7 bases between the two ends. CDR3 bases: TGTGCCAGCAGCACGGGAGATGAAAAACTGTTTTTT. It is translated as CASSTGDEKLFF.

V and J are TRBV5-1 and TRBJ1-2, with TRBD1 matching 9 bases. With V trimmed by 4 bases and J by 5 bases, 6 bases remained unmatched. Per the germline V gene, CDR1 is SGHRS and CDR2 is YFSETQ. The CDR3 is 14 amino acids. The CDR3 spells CASSPGGTGYGYTF. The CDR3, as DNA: TGCGCCAGCAGCCCGGGAGGGACAGGGTATGGCTACACCTTC.

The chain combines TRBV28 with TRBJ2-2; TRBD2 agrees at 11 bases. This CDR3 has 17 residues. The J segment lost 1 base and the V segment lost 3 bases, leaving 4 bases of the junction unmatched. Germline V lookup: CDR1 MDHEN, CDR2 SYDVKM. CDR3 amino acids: CASSFFGTSGNTGELFF. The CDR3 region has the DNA TGTGCCAGCAGTTTCTTTGGGACTAGCGGGAACACCGGGGAGCTGTTTTTT.

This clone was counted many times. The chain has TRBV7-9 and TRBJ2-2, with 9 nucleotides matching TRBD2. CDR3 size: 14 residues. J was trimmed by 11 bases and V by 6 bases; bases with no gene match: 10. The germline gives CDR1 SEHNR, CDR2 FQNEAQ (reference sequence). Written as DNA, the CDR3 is TGTGCCAGCAGAACGGAGCGGGGGGACGATGAGCTGTTTTTT. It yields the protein CASRTERGDDELFF.

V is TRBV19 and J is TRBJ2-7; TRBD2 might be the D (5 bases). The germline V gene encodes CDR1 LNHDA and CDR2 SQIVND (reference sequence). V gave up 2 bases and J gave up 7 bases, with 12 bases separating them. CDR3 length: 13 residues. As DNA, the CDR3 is TGTGCCAGTAGTATATGGGAGCGGCAAGAGCAGTACTTC. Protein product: CASSIWERQEQYF.

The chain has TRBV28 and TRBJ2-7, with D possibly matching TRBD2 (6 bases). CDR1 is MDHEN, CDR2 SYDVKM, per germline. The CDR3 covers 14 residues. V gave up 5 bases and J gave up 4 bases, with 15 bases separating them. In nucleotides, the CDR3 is TGTGCCAGCAGTGGAACGGGACTCCAATACGAGCAGTACTTC. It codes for CASSGTGLQYEQYF.

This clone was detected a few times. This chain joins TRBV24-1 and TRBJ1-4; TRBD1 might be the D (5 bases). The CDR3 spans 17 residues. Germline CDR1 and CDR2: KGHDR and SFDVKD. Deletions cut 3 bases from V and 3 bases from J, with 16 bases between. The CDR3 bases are TGTGCCACCAGTGATGCACCCCTGGGGGGGGCTAATGAAAAACTGTTTTTT. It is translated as CATSDAPLGGANEKLFF.

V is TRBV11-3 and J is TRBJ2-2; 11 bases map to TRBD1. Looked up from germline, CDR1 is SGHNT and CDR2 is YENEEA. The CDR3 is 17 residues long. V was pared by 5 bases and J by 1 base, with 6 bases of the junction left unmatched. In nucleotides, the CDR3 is TGTGCCAGCAGCACCCGGACAGGGGGCGTGAACACCGGGGAGCTGTTTTTT. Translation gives CASSTRTGGVNTGELFF. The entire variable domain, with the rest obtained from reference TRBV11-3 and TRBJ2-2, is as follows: EAGVVQSPRYKIIEKKQPVAFWCNPISGHNTLYWYLQNLGQGPELLIRYENEEAVDDSQLPKDRFSAERLKGVDSTLKIQPAELGDSAVYLCASSTRTGGVNTGELFFGEGSRLTVL.

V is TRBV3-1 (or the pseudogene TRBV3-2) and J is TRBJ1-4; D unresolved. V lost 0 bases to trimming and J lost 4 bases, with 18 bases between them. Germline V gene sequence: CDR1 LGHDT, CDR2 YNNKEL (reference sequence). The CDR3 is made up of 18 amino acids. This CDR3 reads CASSQEAQVRDSNEKLFF. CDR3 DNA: TGTGCCAGCAGCCAAGAAGCCCAAGTCCGGGATAGTAATGAAAAACTGTTTTTT.

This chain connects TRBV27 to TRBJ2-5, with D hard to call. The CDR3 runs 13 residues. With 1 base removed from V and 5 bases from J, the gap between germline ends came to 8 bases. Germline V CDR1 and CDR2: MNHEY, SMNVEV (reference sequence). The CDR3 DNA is TGTGCCAGCAGTTTATACCTTGCGGAGACCCAGTACTTC. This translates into CASSLYLAETQYF.

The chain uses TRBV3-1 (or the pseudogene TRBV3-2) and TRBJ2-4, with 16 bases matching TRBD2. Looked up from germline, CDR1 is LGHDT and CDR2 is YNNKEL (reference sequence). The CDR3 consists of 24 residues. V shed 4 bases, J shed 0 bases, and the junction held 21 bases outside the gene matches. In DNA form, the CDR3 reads TGTGCCAGCAGCCCAGATCCTCCGGGACTAGCGGGAGGGCGAGGTCGGGGAGCCAAAAACATTCAGTACTTC. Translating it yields CASSPDPPGLAGGRGRGAKNIQYF.

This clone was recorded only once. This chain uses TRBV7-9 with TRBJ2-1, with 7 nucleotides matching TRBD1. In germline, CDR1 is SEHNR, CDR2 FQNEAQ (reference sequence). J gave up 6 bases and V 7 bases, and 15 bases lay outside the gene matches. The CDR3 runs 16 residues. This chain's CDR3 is CASTPPGGQFGNEQFF. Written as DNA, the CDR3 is TGTGCCAGCACTCCTCCTGGGGGACAGTTTGGCAATGAGCAGTTCTTC. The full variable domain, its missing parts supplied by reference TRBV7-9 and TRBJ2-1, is DTGVSQNPRHKITKRGQNVTFRCDPISEHNRLYWYRQTLGQGPEFLTYFQNEAQLEKSRLLSDRFSAERPKGSFSTLEIQRTEQGDSAMYLCASTPPGGQFGNEQFFGPGTRLTVL.

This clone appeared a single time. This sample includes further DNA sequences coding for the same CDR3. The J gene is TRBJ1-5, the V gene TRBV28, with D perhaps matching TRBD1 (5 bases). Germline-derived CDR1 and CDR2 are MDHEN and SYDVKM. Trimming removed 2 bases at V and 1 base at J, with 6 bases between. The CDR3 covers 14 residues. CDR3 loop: CASSLGGSNQPQHF. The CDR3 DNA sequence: TGTGCCAGCAGTTTAGGGGGGAGCAATCAGCCCCAGCATTTT. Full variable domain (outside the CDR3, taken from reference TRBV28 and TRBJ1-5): DVKVTQSSRYLVKRTGEKVFLECVQDMDHENMFWYRQDPGLGLRLIYFSYDVKMKEKGDIPEGYSVSREKKERFSLILESASTNQTSMYLCASSLGGSNQPQHFGDGTRLSIL.

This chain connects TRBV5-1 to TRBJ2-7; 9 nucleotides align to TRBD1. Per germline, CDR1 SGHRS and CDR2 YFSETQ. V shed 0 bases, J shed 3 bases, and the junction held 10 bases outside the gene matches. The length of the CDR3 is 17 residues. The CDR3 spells CASSLGSPGQGYYEQYF. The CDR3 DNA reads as TGCGCCAGCAGCTTGGGGTCCCCGGGACAGGGTTACTACGAGCAGTACTTC. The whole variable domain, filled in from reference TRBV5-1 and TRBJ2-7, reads KAGVTQTPRYLIKTRGQQVTLSCSPISGHRSVSWYQQTPGQGLQFLFEYFSETQRNKGNFPGRFSGRQFSNSRSEMNVSTLELGDSALYLCASSLGSPGQGYYEQYFGPGTRLTVT.

The CDR3 sequence: CATSKSTITTTNEKLFF. The CDR3 region has the DNA TGTGCCACCTCCAAGTCGACAATCACAACAACTAATGAAAAACTGTTTTTT. This sequence joins TRBV24-1 and TRBJ1-4, with no clear D. There are 17 residues in the CDR3. With 9 bases removed from V and 0 bases from J, the gap between germline ends came to 19 bases. Germline V CDR1 and CDR2: KGHDR, SFDVKD.

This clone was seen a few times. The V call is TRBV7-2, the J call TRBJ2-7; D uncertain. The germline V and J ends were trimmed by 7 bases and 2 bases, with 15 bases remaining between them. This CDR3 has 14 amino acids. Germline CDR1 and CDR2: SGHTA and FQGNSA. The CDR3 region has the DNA TGTGCCAGCACCCGTGTAGGCGGAACCTACGAGCAGTACTTC. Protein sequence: CASTRVGGTYEQYF.

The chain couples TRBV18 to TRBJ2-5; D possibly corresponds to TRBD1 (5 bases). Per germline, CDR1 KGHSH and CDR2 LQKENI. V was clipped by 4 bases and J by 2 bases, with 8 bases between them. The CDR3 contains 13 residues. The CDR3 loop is CASSQRQQETQYF. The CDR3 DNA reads TGTGCCAGCTCACAGCGACAGCAAGAGACCCAGTACTTC.

The DNA for the CDR3 is TGTGCCAGCAGGTGGGACATTTATAGCACAGATACGCAGTATTTT. Its translation is CASRWDIYSTDTQYF. The chain recombines TRBV5-4 with TRBJ2-3; tentative D call: TRBD1 (6 bases). Germline values: CDR1 SGHNT, CDR2 YYREEE (reference sequence). CDR3 size: 15 residues. Trimming shortened V by 5 bases and J by 0 bases, and 13 bases separated the two germline ends.

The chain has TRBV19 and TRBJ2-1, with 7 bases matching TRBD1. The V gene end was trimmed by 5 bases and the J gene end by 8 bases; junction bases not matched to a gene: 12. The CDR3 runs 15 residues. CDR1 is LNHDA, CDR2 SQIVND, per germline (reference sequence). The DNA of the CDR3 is TGTGCCAGTAGTTCCGACTTTGGGCAGGGGGATGAGCAGTTCTTC. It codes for CASSSDFGQGDEQFF.

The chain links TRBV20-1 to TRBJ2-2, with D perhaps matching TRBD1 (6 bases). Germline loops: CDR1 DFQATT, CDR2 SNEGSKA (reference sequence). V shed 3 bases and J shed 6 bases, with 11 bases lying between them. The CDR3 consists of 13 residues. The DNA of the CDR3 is TGCAGTGCTAGTACAGGGTTCGCCGGGGAGCTGTTTTTT. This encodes CSASTGFAGELFF.

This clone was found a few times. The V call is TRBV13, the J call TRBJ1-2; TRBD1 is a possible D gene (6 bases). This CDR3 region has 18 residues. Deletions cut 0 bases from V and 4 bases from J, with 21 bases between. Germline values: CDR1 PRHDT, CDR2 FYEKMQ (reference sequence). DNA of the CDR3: TGTGCCAGCAGCTTAGGCGAGGGGGGGCTGCGAGGTTTCTATGGCTACACCTTC. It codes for CASSLGEGGLRGFYGYTF.

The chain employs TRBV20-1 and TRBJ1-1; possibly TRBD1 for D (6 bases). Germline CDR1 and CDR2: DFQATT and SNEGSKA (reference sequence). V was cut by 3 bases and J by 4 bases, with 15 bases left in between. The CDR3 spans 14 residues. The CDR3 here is CSASKRGIGTEAFF. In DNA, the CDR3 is TGCAGTGCTAGTAAGAGGGGGATTGGCACTGAAGCTTTCTTT.

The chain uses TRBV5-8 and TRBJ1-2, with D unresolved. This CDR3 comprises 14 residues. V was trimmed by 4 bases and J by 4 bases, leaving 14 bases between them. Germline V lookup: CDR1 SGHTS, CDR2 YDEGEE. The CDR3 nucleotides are TGTGCCAGCAGCGACCTCCTGGCAGGCTATGGCTACACCTTC. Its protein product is CASSDLLAGYGYTF. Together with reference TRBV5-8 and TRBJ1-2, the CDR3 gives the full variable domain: EAGVTQSPTHLIKTRGQQATLRCSPISGHTSVYWYQQALGLGLQFLLWYDEGEERNRGNFPPRFSGRQFPNYSSELNVNALELEDSALYLCASSDLLAGYGYTFGSGTRLTVV.

Here the CDR3 reads CASSPMTGDHENTEAFF. The CDR3 region has the DNA TGCGCCAGCAGTCCAATGACAGGTGATCATGAGAACACTGAAGCTTTCTTT. The chain uses TRBV10-1 and TRBJ1-1; TRBD1 might be the D (6 bases). Between the trimmed V and J ends, which lost 5 bases and 1 base, there was a span of 20 bases. This CDR3 spans 17 amino acids. Per the germline V gene, CDR1 is WNHNN and CDR2 is SYGVQD (reference sequence).

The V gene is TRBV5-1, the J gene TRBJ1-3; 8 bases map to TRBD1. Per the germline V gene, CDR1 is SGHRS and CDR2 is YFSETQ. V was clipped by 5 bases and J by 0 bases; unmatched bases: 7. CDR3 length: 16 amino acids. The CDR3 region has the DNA TGCGCCAGCAGTTTGACAGGGGCTGTCTCTGGAAACACCATATATTTT. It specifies CASSLTGAVSGNTIYF.

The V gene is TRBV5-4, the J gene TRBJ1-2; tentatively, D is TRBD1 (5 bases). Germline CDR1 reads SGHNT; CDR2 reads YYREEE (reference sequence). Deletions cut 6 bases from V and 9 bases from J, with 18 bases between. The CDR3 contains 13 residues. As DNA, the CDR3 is TGTGCCAGCACCCAACGACAGCTATGGAGCTACACCTTC. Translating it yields CASTQRQLWSYTF.

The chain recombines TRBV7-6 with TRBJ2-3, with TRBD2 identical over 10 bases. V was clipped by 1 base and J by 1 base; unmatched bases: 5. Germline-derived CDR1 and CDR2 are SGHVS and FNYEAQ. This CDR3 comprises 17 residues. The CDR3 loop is CASSLGLAGDRTDTQYF. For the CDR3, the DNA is TGTGCCAGCAGCTTAGGGCTAGCGGGAGATCGCACAGATACGCAGTATTTT.

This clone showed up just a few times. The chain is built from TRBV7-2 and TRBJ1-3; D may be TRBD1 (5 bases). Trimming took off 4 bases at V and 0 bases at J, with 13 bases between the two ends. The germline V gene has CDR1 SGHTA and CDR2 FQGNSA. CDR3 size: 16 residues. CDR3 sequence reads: CASSSGGPGSGNTIYF. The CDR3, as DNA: TGTGCCAGCAGCTCGGGGGGACCGGGCTCTGGAAACACCATATATTTT.

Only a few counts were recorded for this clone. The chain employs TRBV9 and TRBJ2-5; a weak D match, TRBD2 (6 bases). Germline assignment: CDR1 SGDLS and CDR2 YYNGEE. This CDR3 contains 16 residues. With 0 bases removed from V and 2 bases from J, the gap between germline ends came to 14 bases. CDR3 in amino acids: CASSVGLGGRQETQYF. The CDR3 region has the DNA TGTGCCAGCAGCGTAGGGCTGGGGGGAAGACAAGAGACCCAGTACTTC.

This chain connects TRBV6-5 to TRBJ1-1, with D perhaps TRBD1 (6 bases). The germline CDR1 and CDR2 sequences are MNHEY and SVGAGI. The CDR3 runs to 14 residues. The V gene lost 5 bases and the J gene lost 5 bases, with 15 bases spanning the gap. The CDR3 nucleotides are TGTGCCAGCAGTACCCGGAGGGGGGGGACTGAAGCTTTCTTT. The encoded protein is CASSTRRGGTEAFF.

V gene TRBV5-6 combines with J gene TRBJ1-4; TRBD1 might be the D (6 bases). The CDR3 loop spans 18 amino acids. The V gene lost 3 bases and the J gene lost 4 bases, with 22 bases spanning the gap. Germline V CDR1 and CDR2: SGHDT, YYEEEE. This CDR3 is CASSSYRDLTPLNEKLFF. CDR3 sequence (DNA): TGTGCCAGCAGCTCATACAGGGACCTGACACCCCTTAATGAAAAACTGTTTTTT.